This record covers a single TCR beta chain. This record comes from a study of T cell changes during pregnancy in multiple sclerosis. Assay used: immunoSEQ multiplex PCR; TCRdb lists only in-frame clones, some missing. This table has some 100,000 clones, 80% to 95% appearing once. Per the germline V gene, CDR1 is LGHNA and CDR2 is YSLEER. Trimming removed 3 bases at V and 10 bases at J, with 16 bases between. The CDR3 covers 15 residues. This receptor was obtained from a female donor with multiple sclerosis, enrolled in a pregnancy study. This sample comprised peripheral blood, obtained after pregnancy. V and J are TRBV4-3 and TRBJ1-6; weak D call: TRBD1 (5 bases). The CDR3 region is CASSHQKGQSSPLHF. The CDR3 nucleotides read TGCGCCAGCAGCCACCAAAAGGGGCAGTCCTCACCCCTCCACTTT.